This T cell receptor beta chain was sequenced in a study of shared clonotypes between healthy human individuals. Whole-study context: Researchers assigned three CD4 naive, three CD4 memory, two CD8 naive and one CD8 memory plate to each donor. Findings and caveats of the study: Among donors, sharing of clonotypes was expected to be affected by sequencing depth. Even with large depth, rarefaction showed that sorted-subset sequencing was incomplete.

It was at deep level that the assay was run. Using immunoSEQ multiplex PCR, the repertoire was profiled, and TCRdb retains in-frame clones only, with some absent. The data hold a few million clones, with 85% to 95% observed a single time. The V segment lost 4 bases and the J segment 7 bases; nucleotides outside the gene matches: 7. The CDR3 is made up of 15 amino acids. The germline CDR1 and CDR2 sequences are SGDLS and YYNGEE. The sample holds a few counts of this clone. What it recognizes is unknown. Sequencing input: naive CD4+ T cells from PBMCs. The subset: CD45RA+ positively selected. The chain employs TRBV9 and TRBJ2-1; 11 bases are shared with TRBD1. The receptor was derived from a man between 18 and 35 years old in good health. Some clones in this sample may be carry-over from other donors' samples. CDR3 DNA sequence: TGTGCCAGCAGCCGTACCGGGACAGGGGGGAATGAGCAGTTCTTC. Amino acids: CASSRTGTGGNEQFF. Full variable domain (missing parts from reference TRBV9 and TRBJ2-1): DSGVTQTPKHLITATGQRVTLRCSPRSGDLSVYWYQQSLDQGLQFLIQYYNGEERAKGNILERFSAQQFPDLHSELNLSSLELGDSALYFCASSRTGTGGNEQFFGPGTRLTVL.